This is a list of T cell receptor beta chains from one sample in a study of PD-1 blockade in classical Hodgkin lymphoma. Libraries were prepared by immunoSEQ multiplex PCR; TCRdb keeps only in-frame clonotypes and omits some of them. Of about 15,000 clones listed, 55% to 80% are singletons. The material was peripheral blood mononuclear cells (PBMCs), obtained at baseline. These receptors were taken from a human donor with classical Hodgkin lymphoma. Both conserved end residues are part of each CDR3. The D gene is left open where the match is weak. Clone size, where shown, is once, few, many, or a class for clones that have expanded.

>TRBJ2-7|TRBV2|-|-
TGTGCCAGCACAAGGACAGAGGAGTACGAGCAGTACTTC
CASTRTEEYEQYF
>TRBJ2-3|TRBV5-1|-|TRBD2
TGCGCCAGCAGCTTGTCTAGCGGGATAACAGATACGCAGTATTTT
CASSLSSGITDTQYF
>TRBJ2-7|TRBV19|-|TRBD2
TGTGCCAGTAGTATATCTAGGGCGGGAGCCAACGAGCAGTACTTC
CASSISRAGANEQYF
>TRBJ1-1|TRBV7-9|-|-
TGTGCCAGCAGCCCAAAAATAGGACAGTCGGGGCCTGAAGCTTTCTTT
CASSPKIGQSGPEAFF
>TRBJ2-7|TRBV7-2|-|-
TGTGCCAGCAGTCCGGGACGCCAAAGGATCGAGCAGTACTTC
CASSPGRQRIEQYF
>TRBJ1-1|TRBV6-6|few|-
TGTGCCAGCAGTTCGGGACGGTCAGTTGTAGATGAAGCTTTCTTT
CASSSGRSVVDEAFF
>TRBJ1-1|TRBV27|few|-
TGTGCCAGCAGTTTATTGGGAATTTCTGAAGCTTTCTTT
CASSLLGISEAFF
>TRBJ2-7|TRBV27|few|TRBD2
TGTGCCAGCTCCCCAGCGGGAGGGTCCATCTCCTACGAGCAGTACTTC
CASSPAGGSISYEQYF
>TRBJ2-6|TRBV7-2|-|-
TGTGCCAGCGGCCGGGGGCGGTTGGGGGTCTCTGGGGCCAACGTCCTGACTTTC
CASGRGRLGVSGANVLTF
>TRBJ2-7|TRBV27|-|TRBD1
TGTGCCAGCGGAACCGGGACAGAACCCTCCTACGAGCAGTACTTC
CASGTGTEPSYEQYF
>TRBJ2-1|TRBV7-9|-|-
TGTGCCAGCAGCTATTTAGGAGGGGACATGGGCAATGAGCAGTTCTTC
CASSYLGGDMGNEQFF
>TRBJ2-1|TRBV10-3|-|TRBD2
TGTGCCATCAAATCAAGCGGAGAGCGGGGATACAATGAGCAGTTCTTC
CAIKSSGERGYNEQFF
>TRBJ1-2|TRBV5-5|few|-
TGTGCCAGCAGCTCCCTAGGAGGGGACCGATACTATGGCTACACCTTC
CASSSLGGDRYYGYTF
>TRBJ2-4|TRBV7-8|-|-
TGTGCCAGCACCCGGCGAGACCCGCGCTTGGGGGGCATTCAGTACTTC
CASTRRDPRLGGIQYF
>TRBJ1-2|TRBV14|-|-
TGTGCCAGCAGCCAAGGGGGCTATGGCTACACCTTC
CASSQGGYGYTF
>TRBJ1-5|TRBV4-1|once|-
TGCGCCAGCAGCCAAGACCCGGGTGGGGGATCAGAGACCCAGCATTTT
CASSQDPGGGSETQHF
>TRBJ1-5|TRBV6-1|-|TRBD1
TGTGCCAGCAGTCCCCGTACAGGGGTGGGTCAGCCCCAGCATTTT
CASSPRTGVGQPQHF
>TRBJ2-1|TRBV27|few|TRBD2
TGTGCCAGCAGTTTATCTAGCGGGAGCAGTAGTGAGCAGTTCTTC
CASSLSSGSSSEQFF
>TRBJ1-6|TRBV7-8|-|-
TGTGCCAGCAGCTTAGTATCTGGAGCCCTCCACTTT
CASSLVSGALHF
>TRBJ1-5|TRBV28|-|-
TGTGCCAGCAGTTTATGGGCGGCTTGGGGGGAAAATCAGCCCCAGCATTTT
CASSLWAAWGENQPQHF
>TRBJ2-7|TRBV10-3|-|TRBD2
TGTGCCGTCACCGGGACTAGCGGACCCACGGCCTACGAGCAGTACTTC
CAVTGTSGPTAYEQYF
>TRBJ1-5|TRBV6-1|few|TRBD1
TGTGCCATCAGTGACCTCGACAGGGGGGAGAATCAGCCCCAGCATTTT
CAISDLDRGENQPQHF
>TRBJ2-3|TRBV19|-|-
TGTGCCAGTAGTATAGAGCTCACAGATACGCAGTATTTT
CASSIELTDTQYF
>TRBJ1-2|TRBV6-1|-|-
TGTGCCAGCAGTGAGTCATCCTCTTTCGGCTACACCTTC
CASSESSSFGYTF
>TRBJ2-1|TRBV4-1|-|-
TGCGCCAGCAGTCCTAGCGGACAGAGATATGAGCAGTTCTTC
CASSPSGQRYEQFF
>TRBJ2-3|TRBV11-3|-|-
TGTGCCAGCAGCCTAGACTACAGGGCCGATACGCAGTATTTT
CASSLDYRADTQYF
>TRBJ2-3|TRBV5-1|-|-
TGCGCCAGCTTACCGACGGGAGAGGGCACAGATACGCAGTATTTT
CASLPTGEGTDTQYF
>TRBJ2-7|TRBV5-1|once|TRBD1
TGCGCCAGCAGCTCGACAGGGCTTCCCTACGAGCAGTACTTC
CASSSTGLPYEQYF
>TRBJ2-7|TRBV7-9|-|-
TGTGCCAGCAGCCCGGCAGGGGAGCAGTACTTC
CASSPAGEQYF
>TRBJ1-5|TRBV6-5|-|-
TGTGCCAGCGGCCGGGACATCCATAGCAATCAGCCCCAGCATTTT
CASGRDIHSNQPQHF
>TRBJ2-2|TRBV19|-|-
TGTGCCAGTAGTAAAGACAGGAGACAGAACACCGGGGAGCTGTTTTTT
CASSKDRRQNTGELFF
>TRBJ1-6|TRBV6-5|-|-
TGTGCCAGCAGTTACGAACCGGGACCGCCCTTCCCCCTCCACTTT
CASSYEPGPPFPLHF
>TRBJ1-5|TRBV23-1|once|TRBD1
TGCGCCAGCAGTCCGACAGGGTGTAGGGACAATCAGCCCCAGCATTTT
CASSPTGCRDNQPQHF
>TRBJ2-7|TRBV10-3|-|-
TGTGCCATCAGTGAGTCGACACAGGCCTACGAGCAGTACTTC
CAISESTQAYEQYF
>TRBJ2-7|TRBV6-5|-|-
TGTGCCAGCCTGGACGGAACCTACGAGCAGTACTTC
CASLDGTYEQYF
>TRBJ2-6|TRBV30|-|-
TGTGCCTGGAGTGTACACAGACTAAACTCTGGGGCCAACGTCCTGACTTTC
CAWSVHRLNSGANVLTF
>TRBJ2-1|TRBV6-4|medium-sized|-
TGTGCCAGCAGTGACTCGATAGCCGATGAGCAGTTCTTC
CASSDSIADEQFF
>TRBJ2-4|TRBV7-2|-|TRBD1
TGTGCCAGCAGACCGGGACAGGGGACCTGGAACATTCAGTACTTC
CASRPGQGTWNIQYF
>TRBJ1-1|TRBV5-1|-|-
TGTGCCAGCAGCTGGGCTAGTTTCGGCACTGAAGCTTTCTTT
CASSWASFGTEAFF
>TRBJ2-7|TRBV7-2|-|-
TGTGCCAGCAGCTTACGGGGGCATAATCCCTACGAGCAGTACTTC
CASSLRGHNPYEQYF
>TRBJ2-6|TRBV6-1|-|-
TGTGCCAGTGGACAGTTACTCTCTGGGGCCAACGTCCTGACTTTC
CASGQLLSGANVLTF
>TRBJ2-7|TRBV4-1|-|-
TGCGCCAGCAGCCAAGTCGGGGACCCATCCTACGAGCAGTACTTC
CASSQVGDPSYEQYF
>TRBJ2-2|TRBV7-2|-|-
TGTGCCAGCAGCTTAGGCTCAGGGTATATCGGGGAGCTGTTTTTT
CASSLGSGYIGELFF
>TRBJ1-1|TRBV5-4|few|-
TGTGCCAGCAGCATTGTAGGAGCCAACACTGAAGCTTTCTTT
CASSIVGANTEAFF
>TRBJ2-1|TRBV4-1|-|-
TGCGCCAGCAGCCCCAAGGGCAGCCTAGGGGGATACAATGAGCAGTTCTTC
CASSPKGSLGGYNEQFF
>TRBJ2-7|TRBV7-8|once|-
TGTGCCAGCAGCTCCCCGAGGCGGGACGAGCAGTACTTC
CASSSPRRDEQYF
>TRBJ2-5|TRBV7-6|-|-
TGTGCCAGCAGCCCCATAGGGAGGAGGCCGGAGACCCAGTACTTC
CASSPIGRRPETQYF
>TRBJ1-5|TRBV19|-|TRBD1
TGTGCCAGTGGGACAGCCAATCAGCCCCAGCATTTT
CASGTANQPQHF